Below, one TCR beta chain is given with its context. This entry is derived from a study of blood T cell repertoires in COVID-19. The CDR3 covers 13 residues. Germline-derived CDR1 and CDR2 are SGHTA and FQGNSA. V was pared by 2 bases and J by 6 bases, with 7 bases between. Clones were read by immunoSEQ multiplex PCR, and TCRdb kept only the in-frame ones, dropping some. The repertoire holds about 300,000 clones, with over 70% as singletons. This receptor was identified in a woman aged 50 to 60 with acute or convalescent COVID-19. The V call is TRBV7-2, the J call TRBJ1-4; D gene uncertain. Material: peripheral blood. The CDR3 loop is CASSLNPDEKLFF. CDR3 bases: TGTGCCAGCAGCTTAAATCCCGATGAAAAACTGTTTTTT. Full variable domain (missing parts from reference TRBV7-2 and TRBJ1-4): GAGVSQSPSNKVTEKGKDVELRCDPISGHTALYWYRQSLGQGLEFLIYFQGNSAPDKSGLPSDRFSAERTGGSVSTLTIQRTQQEDSAVYLCASSLNPDEKLFFGSGTQLSVL.